This T cell receptor (beta chain) was recovered during a study of shared T cell receptors in the human thymus. Clones were read by immunoSEQ multiplex PCR, and TCRdb kept only the in-frame ones, dropping some. This sample has some 760,000 clones; 80% to 90% occur once, and the top ten carry under 0.012%. The CDR3 consists of 18 residues. Germline trimming cut 0 bases from V and 8 bases from J; bases unmatched to any gene: 13. Germline CDR1 and CDR2: MGHRA and YSYEKL. The data were also submitted as part of a second study, on human thymus T cells. In that study: There appeared to be biased usage of V and J genes in thymic and blood repertoires.

Sequenced sample: thymocytes. The chain links TRBV4-1 to TRBJ1-4; TRBD1 agrees at 9 bases. The receptor's source is a girl in the first two years of life with a congenital heart defect. The CDR3 is CASSQDGRRGQGGEKLFF. The CDR3, as DNA: TGCGCCAGCAGCCAAGATGGACGTAGGGGACAGGGTGGGGAAAAACTGTTTTTT.